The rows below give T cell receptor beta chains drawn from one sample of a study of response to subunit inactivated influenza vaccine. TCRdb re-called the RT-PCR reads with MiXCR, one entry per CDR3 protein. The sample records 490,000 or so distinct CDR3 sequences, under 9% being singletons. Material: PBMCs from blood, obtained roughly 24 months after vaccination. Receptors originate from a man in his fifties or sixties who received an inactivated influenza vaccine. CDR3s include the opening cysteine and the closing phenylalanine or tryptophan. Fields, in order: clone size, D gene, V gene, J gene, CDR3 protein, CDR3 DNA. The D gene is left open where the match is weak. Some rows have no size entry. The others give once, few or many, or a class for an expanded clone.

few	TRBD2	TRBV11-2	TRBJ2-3	CASSPLPSGSTDTQYF	TGTGCCAGCAGCCCGCTGCCTAGCGGGAGCACAGATACGCAGTATTTT
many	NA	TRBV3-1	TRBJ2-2	CVARADGELFF	TGTGTGGCCAGGGCTGACGGGGAGCTGTTTTTT
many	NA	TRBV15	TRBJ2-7	CATSRDRGKGEQYF	TGTGCCACCAGCAGAGATCGGGGGAAAGGTGAGCAGTACTTC
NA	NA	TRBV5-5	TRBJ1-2	CASSLVRGNYGYTF	TGTGCCAGCAGCTTAGTCCGAGGGAACTATGGCTACACCTTC
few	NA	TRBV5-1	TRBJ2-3	CASSAGKIGDTQYF	TGCGCCAGCAGCGCCGGAAAGATAGGAGATACGCAGTATTTT
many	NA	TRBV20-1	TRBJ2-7	CSARDLPGAGEQYF	TGCAGTGCTAGAGATTTGCCAGGGGCTGGGGAGCAGTACTTC
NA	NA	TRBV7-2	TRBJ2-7	CASSSTRPPYEQYF	TGTGCCAGCAGCTCGACTAGGCCCCCCTACGAGCAGTACTTC
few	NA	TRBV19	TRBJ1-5	CASSAKGQPQHF	TGTGCCAGTAGTGCCAAGGGTCAGCCCCAGCATTTT
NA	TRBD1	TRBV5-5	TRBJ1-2	CASSPGTGFYGYTF	TGTGCCAGCAGCCCGGGGACAGGCTTCTATGGCTACACCTTC
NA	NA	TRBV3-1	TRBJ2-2	CASSSRGGPITGELFF	TGTGCCAGCAGCAGCCGCGGAGGCCCCATAACCGGGGAGCTGTTTTTT
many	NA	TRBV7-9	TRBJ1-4	CASSLLASTNEKLFF	TGTGCCAGCAGCTTATTAGCTTCAACTAATGAAAAACTGTTTTTT
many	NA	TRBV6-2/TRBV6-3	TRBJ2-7	CASSYPEGLVPSYEQYF	TGTGCCAGCAGTTACCCCGAGGGTTTAGTGCCCTCCTACGAGCAGTACTTC
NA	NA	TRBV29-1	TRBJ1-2	CSVPQTDSNYGYTF	TGCAGCGTGCCTCAGACCGACTCTAACTATGGCTACACCTTC
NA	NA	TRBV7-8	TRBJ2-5	CASRPRFQETQYF	TGTGCCAGCAGACCGCGCTTCCAAGAGACCCAGTACTTC
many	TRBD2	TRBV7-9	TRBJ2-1	CASSPTGRYYNEQFF	TGTGCCAGCAGCCCCACCGGGAGGTATTACAATGAGCAGTTCTTC
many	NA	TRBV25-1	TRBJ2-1	CASSDPRKANEQFF	TGTGCCAGCAGTGACCCAAGAAAGGCCAATGAGCAGTTCTTC